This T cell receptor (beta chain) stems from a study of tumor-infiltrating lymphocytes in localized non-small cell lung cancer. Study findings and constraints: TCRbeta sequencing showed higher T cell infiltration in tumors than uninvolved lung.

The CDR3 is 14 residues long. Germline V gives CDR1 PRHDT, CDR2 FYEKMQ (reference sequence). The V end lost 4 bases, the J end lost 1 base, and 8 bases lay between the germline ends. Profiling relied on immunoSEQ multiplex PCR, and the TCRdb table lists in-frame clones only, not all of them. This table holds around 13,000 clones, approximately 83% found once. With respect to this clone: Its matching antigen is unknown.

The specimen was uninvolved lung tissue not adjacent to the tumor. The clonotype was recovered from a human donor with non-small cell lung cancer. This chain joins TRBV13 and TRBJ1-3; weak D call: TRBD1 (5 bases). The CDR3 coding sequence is TGTGCCAGCAGCTCCGGGGGGTCTGGAAACACCATATATTTT. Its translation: CASSSGGSGNTIYF.